The present T cell receptor beta chain was sequenced within a study of OX40 agonist ivuxolimab in advanced cancers. Across the whole study: Three patients, one with hepatocellular carcinoma and two with cutaneous melanoma, responded partially. Study-wide points: The mean number of expanded clones was higher in CD8+ T cells than in CD4+. In the expanded peripheral T cells, antigen specificity was never determined.

Comments on this clone: Its antigen remains unknown.

Libraries were prepared by immunoSEQ multiplex PCR; TCRdb keeps only in-frame clonotypes and omits some of them. The table lists 60,000 or so clones, about 80% of them singletons. Blood specimens came from baseline, cycle 4 day 1, and cycle 7 day 1. Germline CDR1 is ENHRY and CDR2 is SYGVKD. The CDR3 has 15 residues. V was trimmed by 0 bases and J by 5 bases, leaving 13 bases between them. The input for sequencing was CD4+ or CD8+ T cells sorted from blood, taken in a trial of the OX40 agonist ivuxolimab. The V and J genes are TRBV10-3 and TRBJ2-5, with D perhaps assigned TRBD1 or TRBD2 (5 bases each). The sequence was collected from an adult with an advanced solid tumor such as melanoma, head and neck, liver or kidney cancer. The CDR3 is CAISESTGAGETQYF. CDR3 bases: TGTGCCATCAGTGAGTCTACCGGGGCAGGCGAGACCCAGTACTTC.